This T cell receptor beta chain was captured by sequencing in a study of blood T cell repertoires in COVID-19. Study-wide background: Samples came from the United States, Italy and Spain, spanning acute and convalescent COVID-19.

The germline gives CDR1 MNHEY, CDR2 SMNVEV (reference sequence). The CDR3 spans 15 residues. Trimming left V 3 bases short and J 0 bases short, with 6 bases between. Per the original data handling: For nucleated cells, counts were estimated from reference gene primer amplification. The assay was immunoSEQ multiplex PCR, and TCRdb's table has in-frame clones only and misses some. That table gives V, J and clone size, and the DNA gave D and trimming. The table includes about 480,000 clones, roughly 85% detected once. Participant-given clinical history determined each cohort assignment. The rearrangement links TRBV27 to TRBJ2-6, with D perhaps TRBD2 (5 bases). This clonotype was obtained from a woman in her late teens or twenties with acute COVID-19. The sample was PBMCs or T cells enriched from blood (not recorded which). In DNA, the CDR3 is TGTGCCAGCAGTTTTGGGAGCTCTGGGGCCAACGTCCTGACTTTC. It is translated as CASSFGSSGANVLTF.